One and the same sample provided the 19 T cell receptor beta chains below, sequenced in a study of prognosis after radiotherapy for stage I lung cancer. Genomic DNA was subjected to two-round multiplex PCR for amplification of TCR beta CDR3. Gene-specific TRBV and TRBJ primers were used in PCR round one. MiXCR, applied by TCRdb to the multiplex PCR reads, yields one record per CDR3 protein. The repertoire includes around 31,000 distinct CDR3 sequences, 40% to 50% of them detected once, and approximately 17% sits in the top ten. The sequences come from PBMCs, collected before or after stereotactic body radiation therapy (not recorded which). The source is a donor of 50 years or more with non-small cell lung cancer.

This clonotype was found many times. The CDR3 is CASSRRDTQYF. CDR3 DNA sequence: TGTGCCAGCAGCCGGAGGGATACGCAGTATTTT. The J gene is TRBJ2-3, the V gene TRBV5-6; a possible D gene is TRBD2 (5 bases). The CDR3 extends over 11 amino acids. Trimming shortened V by 4 bases and J by 6 bases, and 6 bases separated the two germline ends. Per germline, CDR1 SGHDT and CDR2 YYEEEE.

This clonotype came up many times. The rearrangement joins TRBV7-2 to TRBJ2-1; TRBD2 agrees at 7 bases. The CDR3 has 17 amino acids. Germline loops: CDR1 SGHTA, CDR2 FQGNSA. Germline trimming cut 5 bases from V and 4 bases from J; bases unmatched to any gene: 14. The CDR3 nucleotides are TGTGCCAGCAGCGCCAGAGGTCGACTAGCTGCTTACAATGAGCAGTTCTTC. Translation gives CASSARGRLAAYNEQFF.

The chain couples TRBV28 to TRBJ2-3, with TRBD2 matching over 11 bases. The CDR3 is made up of 19 amino acids. The J segment lost 0 bases and the V segment lost 5 bases, leaving 13 bases of the junction unmatched. Germline V gene data show CDR1 as MDHEN and CDR2 as SYDVKM. The CDR3 here is CASSTTVLAGEVSTDTQYF. CDR3 nucleotides: TGTGCCAGCAGTACAACAGTACTAGCGGGAGAGGTGAGCACAGATACGCAGTATTTT.

This sequence joins TRBV24-1 and TRBJ2-7; 7 nucleotides line up with TRBD1. CDR3 length equals 13 residues. Per the germline V gene, CDR1 is KGHDR and CDR2 is SFDVKD. With V trimmed by 3 bases and J by 5 bases, 3 bases remained unmatched. CDR3 bases: TGTGCCACCAGTGATGACAGGGTCCACGAGCAGTACTTC. It codes for CATSDDRVHEQYF.

This clonotype was counted at least ten times. CDR3 protein: CASSLSDRRTDTQYF. Written as DNA, the CDR3 is TGTGCCAGTAGTCTTTCGGACAGACGCACAGATACGCAGTATTTT. The rearrangement links TRBV19 to TRBJ2-3; the D gene is possibly TRBD1 (6 bases). The CDR3 sequence is 15 residues long. Trimming stripped 5 bases from V and 1 base from J, with 13 bases between. From germline, CDR1 is LNHDA and CDR2 SQIVND (reference sequence).

This clonotype has a count of ten or more. V is TRBV12-3 or TRBV12-4 and J is TRBJ2-1, with 8 bases lining up with TRBD2. Trimming took 6 bases from V and 4 from J; bases not matched to a gene: 14. The CDR3 is 17 amino acids. CDR3 bases: TGTGCCAGCAGCCTCCGGGAGGGCGGGAGAAGATACAATGAGCAGTTCTTC. Protein: CASSLREGGRRYNEQFF.

About this clonotype itself: A far larger clone is a single base away, which makes a read error likely. The chain carries TRBV7-8 and TRBJ2-2; D tentatively fits TRBD1 or TRBD2 (5 bases each). The CDR3 is 13 amino acids. The V and J ends lost 5 bases and 9 bases respectively, with 13 bases between them. Germline assignment: CDR1 SGHVS and CDR2 FQNEAQ. The CDR3 DNA reads TGTGCCAGCAGCAAGCGGTGGGGACGGGAGCTGTTTTTT. Translating gives CASSKRWGRELFF.

The rearrangement links TRBV20-1 to TRBJ2-2; the D is unclear. The CDR3 covers 14 residues. CDR1 and CDR2 (germline): DFQATT, SNEGSKA (reference sequence). Trimming removed 4 bases at V and 4 bases at J, with 13 bases between. The CDR3 DNA follows: TGCAGTGCTATCCGTTCCGAGCTCACCGGGGAGCTGTTTTTT. Translating it yields CSAIRSELTGELFF.

This clonotype was seen many times. This chain uses TRBV3-1 with TRBJ2-7; TRBD1 matches at 7 bases. V shed 5 bases, J shed 4 bases, and the junction held 5 bases outside the gene matches. From germline, CDR1 is LGHDT and CDR2 YNNKEL (reference sequence). The CDR3 consists of 13 residues. The DNA of the CDR3 is TGTGCCAGCAGCAGACAGGGAGCATACGAGCAGTACTTC. Encoded protein: CASSRQGAYEQYF.

Of note for this clonotype: Its ends do not fully match the called genes, so a read error is possible. The chain joins TRBV28 to TRBJ2-5; tentatively, D is TRBD2 (7 bases). The CDR3 spans 14 residues. Germline assignment: CDR1 MDHEN and CDR2 SYDVKM. This CDR3 reads CASSQRGGEETKYF. DNA for the CDR3: TGTGCCAGCAGCCAAAGGGGGGGCGAGGAGACCAAGTACTTC.

This clonotype came up many times. The J gene is TRBJ2-7, the V gene TRBV18; TRBD1 might be the D (6 bases). This CDR3 is 14 amino acids long. Per the germline V gene, CDR1 is KGHSH and CDR2 is LQKENI. V was cut by 2 bases and J by 4 bases, with 12 bases left in between. The DNA of the CDR3 is TGTGCCAGCTCACCAAGCACAGGGCAATACGAGCAGTACTTC. Translated, it gives CASSPSTGQYEQYF. The full variable domain, in which reference TRBV18 and TRBJ2-7 provide the parts outside the CDR3, is NAGVMQNPRHLVRRRGQEARLRCSPMKGHSHVYWYRQLPEEGLKFMVYLQKENIIDESGMPKERFSAEFPKEGPSILRIQQVVRGDSAAYFCASSPSTGQYEQYFGPGTRLTVT.

In this sample, this clonotype is medium-sized. This chain links TRBV4-3 with TRBJ2-7, with a possible D match to TRBD2 (5 bases). The CDR3 is made up of 14 amino acids. V was clipped by 0 bases and J by 7 bases, with 13 bases between them. CDR1 is LGHNA and CDR2 is YSLEER in the germline V gene. CDR3 DNA: TGCGCCAGCAGCCAAGACACGGGGTCAAGGGAGCAGTACTTC. Protein product: CASSQDTGSREQYF.

The table lists this clonotype with many counts. The chain recombines TRBV4-3 with TRBJ1-4; 10 bases map to TRBD1. Trimming removed 0 bases from V and 5 bases from J; junction bases left unmatched: 0. This CDR3 comprises 15 residues. Germline values: CDR1 LGHNA, CDR2 YSLEER. CDR3 region: CASSQEGQGNEKLFF. Here the CDR3 DNA reads TGCGCCAGCAGCCAAGAGGGACAGGGGAATGAAAAACTGTTTTTT.

This clonotype occurred many times. The chain links TRBV5-5 to TRBJ1-2, with a weak D call TRBD1 (6 bases). This CDR3 contains 15 residues. The germline V and J ends were trimmed by 6 bases and 5 bases, with 20 bases remaining between them. CDR1 and CDR2 from the germline V gene are SGHKS and YYEKEE (reference sequence). The CDR3 here is CASIRATDSLYGYTF. CDR3 nucleotide sequence: TGTGCCAGCATCCGGGCTACGGACAGCCTTTATGGCTACACCTTC. The full variable domain, completed using reference TRBV5-5 and TRBJ1-2, is DAGVTQSPTHLIKTRGQQVTLRCSPISGHKSVSWYQQVLGQGPQFIFQYYEKEERGRGNFPDRFSARQFPNYSSELNVNALLLGDSALYLCASIRATDSLYGYTFGSGTRLTVV.

This chain uses TRBV6-2 or TRBV6-3 with TRBJ1-1; a possible D gene is TRBD1 (6 bases). This CDR3 has 15 amino acids. The V gene's germline CDR1 is MNHEY and CDR2 SVGEGT. The V gene lost 6 bases and the J gene lost 1 base, with 15 bases spanning the gap. CDR3 region: CASSYREDRNTEAFF. The CDR3 DNA sequence: TGTGCCAGCAGCTATCGTGAGGACAGGAACACTGAAGCTTTCTTT.

The chain employs TRBV28 and TRBJ1-2, with 11 bases that match TRBD1. The CDR3 is 16 residues long. Trimming removed 2 bases from V and 8 bases from J; junction bases left unmatched: 10. Germline CDR1 and CDR2: MDHEN and SYDVKM. Here the CDR3 reads CASSLHQPGQGGGYTF. The CDR3 bases are TGTGCCAGCAGTTTACACCAACCGGGACAGGGGGGAGGCTACACCTTC.

This clonotype was found many times. As DNA, the CDR3 is TGCAGTGCCGGGGACAGTTCAGGCTATGGCTACACCTTC. Protein: CSAGDSSGYGYTF. The rearrangement links TRBV20-1 to TRBJ1-2; 7 bases align to TRBD1. The CDR3 has 13 residues. Per the germline V gene, CDR1 is DFQATT and CDR2 is SNEGSKA (reference sequence). Trimming took 6 bases from V and 4 from J; bases not matched to a gene: 8.

This chain links TRBV11-3 with TRBJ1-2; TRBD1 might be the D (5 bases). The CDR3 consists of 15 residues. Trimming took 5 bases from V and 3 from J, leaving 16 bases between them. In germline, CDR1 is SGHNT, CDR2 YENEEA. CDR3 sequence reads: CASSPRAGQDYGYTF. DNA of the CDR3: TGTGCCAGCAGCCCCCGGGCAGGGCAGGACTATGGCTACACCTTC. Full variable domain (missing parts from reference TRBV11-3 and TRBJ1-2): EAGVVQSPRYKIIEKKQPVAFWCNPISGHNTLYWYLQNLGQGPELLIRYENEEAVDDSQLPKDRFSAERLKGVDSTLKIQPAELGDSAVYLCASSPRAGQDYGYTFGSGTRLTVV.

As to this clonotype: It differs at one base from a far larger clone, so likely a read error. The chain recombines TRBV6-5 with TRBJ1-6, with 9 bases that match TRBD1. Trimming at V came to 7 bases and at J to 10 bases, leaving 8 bases not matched to a gene. The CDR3 sequence is 14 residues long. Germline CDR1 reads MNHEY; CDR2 reads SVGAGI. CDR3 coding DNA: TGTGCCAGCAACCCCGGACAGGGGAGGTCACCCCTCCACTTT. Its translation: CASNPGQGRSPLHF.